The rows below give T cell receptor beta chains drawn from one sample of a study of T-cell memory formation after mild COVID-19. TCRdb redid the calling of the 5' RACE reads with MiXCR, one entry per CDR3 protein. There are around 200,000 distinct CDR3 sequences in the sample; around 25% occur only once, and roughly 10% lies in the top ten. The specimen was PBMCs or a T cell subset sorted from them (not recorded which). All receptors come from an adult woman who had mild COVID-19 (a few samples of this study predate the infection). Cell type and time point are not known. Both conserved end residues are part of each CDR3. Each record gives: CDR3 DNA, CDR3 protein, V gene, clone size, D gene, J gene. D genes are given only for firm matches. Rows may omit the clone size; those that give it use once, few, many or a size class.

cdr3_nt: TGTGCCAGCAGTTACTCGGACTTGCGCAATGAGCAGTTCTTC
cdr3_aa: CASSYSDLRNEQFF
v_call: TRBV6-2/TRBV6-3
clone_size: .
d_call: .
j_call: TRBJ2-1

cdr3_nt: TGTGCCAGCAGTGTAAGATTTGCCAGGGTGAACACTGAAGCTTTCTTT
cdr3_aa: CASSVRFARVNTEAFF
v_call: TRBV6-1
clone_size: .
d_call: .
j_call: TRBJ1-1

cdr3_nt: TGTGCCAGCAGCTTAACCCCCTTTGGGGGCTATGAGCAGTTCTTC
cdr3_aa: CASSLTPFGGYEQFF
v_call: TRBV7-8
clone_size: few
d_call: .
j_call: TRBJ2-1

cdr3_nt: TGTGCCATCAGTGAGTTGGAGACTAGCGGTGAGCAGTTCTTC
cdr3_aa: CAISELETSGEQFF
v_call: TRBV10-3
clone_size: .
d_call: TRBD2
j_call: TRBJ2-1

cdr3_nt: TGCGCCAGCAGCCAACAGGGGTATGGGGCCAACGTCCTGACTTTC
cdr3_aa: CASSQQGYGANVLTF
v_call: TRBV4-1
clone_size: .
d_call: .
j_call: TRBJ2-6

cdr3_nt: TGCGCCAGCAGCCAAGGACTAGCGGGAGCTGGAGAGACCCAGTACTTC
cdr3_aa: CASSQGLAGAGETQYF
v_call: TRBV5-1
clone_size: .
d_call: TRBD2
j_call: TRBJ2-5

cdr3_nt: TGTGCCAGCAGTTGGGGGTCACAGGGGCACACTGAAGCTTTCTTT
cdr3_aa: CASSWGSQGHTEAFF
v_call: TRBV27
clone_size: .
d_call: TRBD1
j_call: TRBJ1-1

cdr3_nt: TGTGCCAGCAGTCTAGGGACTAGCGGGGGACCCGGGGAGCTGTTTTTT
cdr3_aa: CASSLGTSGGPGELFF
v_call: TRBV6-5
clone_size: .
d_call: TRBD2
j_call: TRBJ2-2

cdr3_nt: TGTGCCAGCAGCGTAGTTGACGCCTCTTCGGACGAGCAGTACTTC
cdr3_aa: CASSVVDASSDEQYF
v_call: TRBV9
clone_size: .
d_call: .
j_call: TRBJ2-7

cdr3_nt: TGTGCCAGCAGCCACCCTGCATCCCTCTCGGATACGCAGTATTTT
cdr3_aa: CASSHPASLSDTQYF
v_call: TRBV7-2
clone_size: many
d_call: .
j_call: TRBJ2-3

cdr3_nt: TGTGCCAGCAGCCGCCCACCGGGACAGGGAATTCCTGGGGCCAACGTCCTGACTTTC
cdr3_aa: CASSRPPGQGIPGANVLTF
v_call: TRBV12-3/TRBV12-4
clone_size: .
d_call: TRBD1
j_call: TRBJ2-6

cdr3_nt: TGTGCCAGCAGCCAAGATCAAAGGGGGGGACACGAGCAGTACTTC
cdr3_aa: CASSQDQRGGHEQYF
v_call: TRBV4-2
clone_size: .
d_call: .
j_call: TRBJ2-7

cdr3_nt: TGCGCCAGCAGCTTGGGACAGAACACCTACGAGCAGTACTTC
cdr3_aa: CASSLGQNTYEQYF
v_call: TRBV5-1
clone_size: .
d_call: .
j_call: TRBJ2-7

cdr3_nt: TGTGCCAGCAGCCAAGGACTAGCGGCTATTTACGAGCAGTACTTC
cdr3_aa: CASSQGLAAIYEQYF
v_call: TRBV12-3/TRBV12-4
clone_size: few
d_call: TRBD2
j_call: TRBJ2-7

cdr3_nt: TGTGCCAGCAGCGTAGGGGGGGAGAGCTCCTACGAGCAGTACTTC
cdr3_aa: CASSVGGESSYEQYF
v_call: TRBV9
clone_size: few
d_call: .
j_call: TRBJ2-7

cdr3_nt: TGTGCCAGCAGTTACTTACAGGGACTAAACACCGGGGAGCTGTTTTTT
cdr3_aa: CASSYLQGLNTGELFF
v_call: TRBV6-5
clone_size: .
d_call: .
j_call: TRBJ2-2

cdr3_nt: TGTGCCAGCAGCTGGGGAAGAAAGGATACGCAGTATTTT
cdr3_aa: CASSWGRKDTQYF
v_call: TRBV11-1
clone_size: .
d_call: .
j_call: TRBJ2-3

cdr3_nt: TGTGCCAGCAGTTTAGCTCCTGGACAGGGCTCATATGAGCAGTTCTTC
cdr3_aa: CASSLAPGQGSYEQFF
v_call: TRBV12-3/TRBV12-4
clone_size: few
d_call: TRBD1
j_call: TRBJ2-1

cdr3_nt: TGTGCCAGCAGCTTGCGGCTAGCGGGGATGGGGGAGCAGTACTTC
cdr3_aa: CASSLRLAGMGEQYF
v_call: TRBV5-6
clone_size: .
d_call: TRBD2
j_call: TRBJ2-7

cdr3_nt: TGCAGTGCTTCTGGCAGGGAGGACCTCTACGAGCAGTACTTC
cdr3_aa: CSASGREDLYEQYF
v_call: TRBV20-1
clone_size: .
d_call: .
j_call: TRBJ2-7

cdr3_nt: TGCAGTGCTAGCCTGGGACAGGGTGGAAACATTCAGTACTTC
cdr3_aa: CSASLGQGGNIQYF
v_call: TRBV20-1
clone_size: few
d_call: TRBD1
j_call: TRBJ2-4

cdr3_nt: TGTGCCAGCAGCTTAGGGCATTTAAACGTGGGCGGGATAACGCAGTATTTT
cdr3_aa: CASSLGHLNVGGITQYF
v_call: TRBV7-2
clone_size: .
d_call: .
j_call: TRBJ2-3

cdr3_nt: TGCGCCAGCAGCTCTGGGACAGGGCGAGCTAGCACAGATACGCAGTATTTT
cdr3_aa: CASSSGTGRASTDTQYF
v_call: TRBV5-1
clone_size: once
d_call: TRBD1
j_call: TRBJ2-3

cdr3_nt: TGTGCCAGCAGCCAGGGGACTAGTAAAATCGAGCAGTTCTTC
cdr3_aa: CASSQGTSKIEQFF
v_call: TRBV7-2
clone_size: few
d_call: TRBD2
j_call: TRBJ2-1

cdr3_nt: TGTGCCAGCAGCCGTCAACGAGGGACTAGCGGGCTTTACAATGAGCAGTTCTTC
cdr3_aa: CASSRQRGTSGLYNEQFF
v_call: TRBV14
clone_size: few
d_call: TRBD2
j_call: TRBJ2-1

cdr3_nt: TGTGCCAGCTCACCAGACAGGAAGTACAATGAGCAGTTCTTC
cdr3_aa: CASSPDRKYNEQFF
v_call: TRBV18
clone_size: many
d_call: .
j_call: TRBJ2-1

cdr3_nt: TGTGCCAGCAGTGAATATGGTAGCCTTTGGCAGTTCTTC
cdr3_aa: CASSEYGSLWQFF
v_call: TRBV25-1
clone_size: .
d_call: .
j_call: TRBJ2-1

cdr3_nt: TGCGCCAGCAGCCGGGGTTCAGGGACAGCCCAAGAGACCCAGTACTTC
cdr3_aa: CASSRGSGTAQETQYF
v_call: TRBV4-3
clone_size: .
d_call: TRBD1
j_call: TRBJ2-5

cdr3_nt: TGTGCCAGCGGCTTGGGGACAGGGAACTATGGCTACACCTTC
cdr3_aa: CASGLGTGNYGYTF
v_call: TRBV12-3/TRBV12-4
clone_size: few
d_call: TRBD1
j_call: TRBJ1-2

cdr3_nt: TGCGCCAGCAGCATACAGTTGGACTATGGCTACACCTTC
cdr3_aa: CASSIQLDYGYTF
v_call: TRBV5-1
clone_size: .
d_call: .
j_call: TRBJ1-2

cdr3_nt: TGCGCCAGCAGCCTATCCGGGACTCCCTCGAGCACAGATACGCAGTATTTT
cdr3_aa: CASSLSGTPSSTDTQYF
v_call: TRBV5-1
clone_size: .
d_call: .
j_call: TRBJ2-3

cdr3_nt: TGTGCCAGCAGCTTAATGAGTTACGGCGAGCAGTACTTC
cdr3_aa: CASSLMSYGEQYF
v_call: TRBV13
clone_size: few
d_call: .
j_call: TRBJ2-7

cdr3_nt: TGTGCCAGCAACACAGGGATACACGAGACCCAGTACTTC
cdr3_aa: CASNTGIHETQYF
v_call: TRBV14
clone_size: few
d_call: .
j_call: TRBJ2-5

cdr3_nt: TGTGCCACCGGGACCGGAGGAGCGGGGGAGCTGTTTTTT
cdr3_aa: CATGTGGAGELFF
v_call: TRBV27
clone_size: .
d_call: .
j_call: TRBJ2-2

cdr3_nt: TGTGCCAGCAGCGCTTCGACAGGGCCAGGCTATGGCTACACCTTC
cdr3_aa: CASSASTGPGYGYTF
v_call: TRBV9
clone_size: .
d_call: TRBD1
j_call: TRBJ1-2

cdr3_nt: TGTGCCAGCAGCGCCCCCGGACAGACAACTAGGGGCGGGGAGCTGTTTTTT
cdr3_aa: CASSAPGQTTRGGELFF
v_call: TRBV9
clone_size: .
d_call: .
j_call: TRBJ2-2

cdr3_nt: TGTGCCAGCAGCTTGGATAGGGGGTCCGGCTACACCTTC
cdr3_aa: CASSLDRGSGYTF
v_call: TRBV5-6
clone_size: .
d_call: .
j_call: TRBJ1-2

cdr3_nt: TGCAGCGTTAGGGTCAACGCCGGGACAGGGGAAACTTTCTTT
cdr3_aa: CSVRVNAGTGETFF
v_call: TRBV29-1
clone_size: few
d_call: TRBD1
j_call: TRBJ1-1

cdr3_nt: TGTGCCAGCAGCCACCACCTTTCTAGCGGGGGGAGCACAGATACGCAGTATTTT
cdr3_aa: CASSHHLSSGGSTDTQYF
v_call: TRBV14
clone_size: .
d_call: TRBD2
j_call: TRBJ2-3

cdr3_nt: TGTGCCAGCAACGCCGGGCAGGGGCCCTGGGATGAGCAGTTCTTC
cdr3_aa: CASNAGQGPWDEQFF
v_call: TRBV7-9
clone_size: few
d_call: .
j_call: TRBJ2-1

cdr3_nt: TGTGCCAGCAGTTACTACAGGTCCCTGAATCAGCCCCAGCATTTT
cdr3_aa: CASSYYRSLNQPQHF
v_call: TRBV6-6
clone_size: few
d_call: .
j_call: TRBJ1-5

cdr3_nt: TGTGCCAGCAGTTACGGCGGCAGGTGGTATGGCTACACCTTC
cdr3_aa: CASSYGGRWYGYTF
v_call: TRBV6-5
clone_size: .
d_call: .
j_call: TRBJ1-2

cdr3_nt: TGCAGTGTCGCGGGAGTGGGATACGAGCAGTACTTC
cdr3_aa: CSVAGVGYEQYF
v_call: TRBV20-1
clone_size: few
d_call: TRBD2
j_call: TRBJ2-7

cdr3_nt: TGTGCCAGCAGCTTACGTCCGGGGCCTGGGGCCAACGTCCTGACTTTC
cdr3_aa: CASSLRPGPGANVLTF
v_call: TRBV11-2
clone_size: .
d_call: .
j_call: TRBJ2-6

cdr3_nt: TGTGCCAGCAGCCCTCGACAGGGCTTTAACTATGGCTACACCTTC
cdr3_aa: CASSPRQGFNYGYTF
v_call: TRBV14
clone_size: .
d_call: TRBD1
j_call: TRBJ1-2

cdr3_nt: TGTGCCAGCAGGGAGCAGCTTGGGAAAAACACCATATATTTT
cdr3_aa: CASREQLGKNTIYF
v_call: TRBV9
clone_size: .
d_call: .
j_call: TRBJ1-3

cdr3_nt: TGTGCCACCAGTGATGCGGCCGACCGGGACTACGAGCAGTACTTC
cdr3_aa: CATSDAADRDYEQYF
v_call: TRBV24-1
clone_size: .
d_call: .
j_call: TRBJ2-7

cdr3_nt: TGTGCCATCAGTGAGGCGCTGTCCTACGAGCAGTACTTC
cdr3_aa: CAISEALSYEQYF
v_call: TRBV10-3
clone_size: .
d_call: .
j_call: TRBJ2-7

cdr3_nt: TGTGCCAGCAGTCTGCGGGACAGGGAGAGTCAGCCCCAGCATTTT
cdr3_aa: CASSLRDRESQPQHF
v_call: TRBV12-3/TRBV12-4
clone_size: .
d_call: TRBD1
j_call: TRBJ1-5

cdr3_nt: TGTGCCAGCAGTTACTCGTGGTCAGAGAGCACAGATACGCAGTATTTT
cdr3_aa: CASSYSWSESTDTQYF
v_call: TRBV6-2/TRBV6-3
clone_size: .
d_call: .
j_call: TRBJ2-3

cdr3_nt: TGTGCCAGCAGCTTAGACTGGGTCGGGGAGCAGTTCTTC
cdr3_aa: CASSLDWVGEQFF
v_call: TRBV7-8
clone_size: .
d_call: .
j_call: TRBJ2-1

cdr3_nt: TGTGCCACCAGCCCTAGGACGGACGGGGAGCTGTTTTTT
cdr3_aa: CATSPRTDGELFF
v_call: TRBV15
clone_size: many
d_call: .
j_call: TRBJ2-2

cdr3_nt: TGTGCCAGCAGCCAAGAATTAGGGACAGGCGCGAACACCGGGGAGCTGTTTTTT
cdr3_aa: CASSQELGTGANTGELFF
v_call: TRBV3-1
clone_size: .
d_call: TRBD1
j_call: TRBJ2-2

cdr3_nt: TGCGCCAGCAGCCAGGGACTAGCGGGAGCCAATGAGCAGTTCTTC
cdr3_aa: CASSQGLAGANEQFF
v_call: TRBV4-1
clone_size: many
d_call: TRBD2
j_call: TRBJ2-1

cdr3_nt: TGTGCCAGCAGTCTTGACAGGGTGTGGGCTGAAGCTTTCTTT
cdr3_aa: CASSLDRVWAEAFF
v_call: TRBV6-2/TRBV6-3
clone_size: few
d_call: TRBD1
j_call: TRBJ1-1

cdr3_nt: TGCGCCAGCAGCCACAGGGCCGGACAGCCCCAGCATTTT
cdr3_aa: CASSHRAGQPQHF
v_call: TRBV5-1
clone_size: few
d_call: .
j_call: TRBJ1-5

cdr3_nt: TGTGCCAGCAGCCGACGACAGGGTCGACAAGAGACCCAGTACTTC
cdr3_aa: CASSRRQGRQETQYF
v_call: TRBV14
clone_size: .
d_call: TRBD1
j_call: TRBJ2-5

cdr3_nt: TGTGCCAGCAGCCCCAACCACTTGGGCTCCTACAATGAGCAGTTCTTC
cdr3_aa: CASSPNHLGSYNEQFF
v_call: TRBV2
clone_size: .
d_call: .
j_call: TRBJ2-1

cdr3_nt: TGTGCCAGCAGTAGTTTAGGGCCCTACGAGCAGTACTTC
cdr3_aa: CASSSLGPYEQYF
v_call: TRBV2
clone_size: .
d_call: .
j_call: TRBJ2-7